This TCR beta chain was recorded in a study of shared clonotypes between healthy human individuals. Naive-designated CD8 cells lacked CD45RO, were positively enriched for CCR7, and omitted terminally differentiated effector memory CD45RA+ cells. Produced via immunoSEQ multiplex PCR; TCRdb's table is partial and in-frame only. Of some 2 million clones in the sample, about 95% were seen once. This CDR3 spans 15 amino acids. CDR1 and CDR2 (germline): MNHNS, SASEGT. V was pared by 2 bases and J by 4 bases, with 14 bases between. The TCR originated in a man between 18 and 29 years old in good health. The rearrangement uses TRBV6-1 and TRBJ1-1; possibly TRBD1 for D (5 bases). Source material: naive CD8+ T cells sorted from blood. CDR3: CASSEMGVRFTEAFF. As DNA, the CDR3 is TGTGCCAGCAGTGAAATGGGGGTGAGGTTCACTGAAGCTTTCTTT.